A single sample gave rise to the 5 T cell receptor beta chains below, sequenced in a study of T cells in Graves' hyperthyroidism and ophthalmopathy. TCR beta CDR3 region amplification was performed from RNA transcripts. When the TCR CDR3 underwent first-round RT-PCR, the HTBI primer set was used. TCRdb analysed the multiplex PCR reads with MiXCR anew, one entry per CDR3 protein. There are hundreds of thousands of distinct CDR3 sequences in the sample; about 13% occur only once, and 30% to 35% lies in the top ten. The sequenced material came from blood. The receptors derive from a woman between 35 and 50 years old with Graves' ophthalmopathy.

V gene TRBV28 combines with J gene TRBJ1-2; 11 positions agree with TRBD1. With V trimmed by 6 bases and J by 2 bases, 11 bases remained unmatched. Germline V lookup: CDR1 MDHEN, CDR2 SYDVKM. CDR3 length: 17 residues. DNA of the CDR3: TGTGCCAGCAGCGTAACGACCGGGACAGGGGGGAACTATGGCTACACCTTC. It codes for CASSVTTGTGGNYGYTF.

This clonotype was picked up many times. The CDR3 spells CASSPPSVTEAFF. The CDR3 DNA reads as TGTGCCAGCAGCCCCCCCTCGGTAACTGAAGCTTTCTTT. The chain recombines TRBV2 with TRBJ1-1; no firm D call. This CDR3 is 13 amino acids long. Trimming removed 6 bases from V and 5 bases from J, with 13 bases in between. Per the germline V gene, CDR1 is SNHLY and CDR2 is FYNNEI.

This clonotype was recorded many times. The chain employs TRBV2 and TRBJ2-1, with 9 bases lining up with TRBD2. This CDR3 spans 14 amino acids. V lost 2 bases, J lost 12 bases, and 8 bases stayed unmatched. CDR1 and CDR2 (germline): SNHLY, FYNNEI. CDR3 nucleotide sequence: TGTGCCAGCAGTGAAATGCGGGGGGGCTCTTCGCAGTTCTTC. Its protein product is CASSEMRGGSSQFF.

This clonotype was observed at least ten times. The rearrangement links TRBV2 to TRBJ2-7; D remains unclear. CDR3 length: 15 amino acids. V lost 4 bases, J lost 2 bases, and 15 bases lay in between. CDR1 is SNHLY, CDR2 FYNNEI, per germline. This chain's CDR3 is CASSVSPGLAYEQYF. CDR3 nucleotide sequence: TGTGCCAGCAGTGTATCCCCCGGGCTAGCCTACGAGCAGTACTTC.

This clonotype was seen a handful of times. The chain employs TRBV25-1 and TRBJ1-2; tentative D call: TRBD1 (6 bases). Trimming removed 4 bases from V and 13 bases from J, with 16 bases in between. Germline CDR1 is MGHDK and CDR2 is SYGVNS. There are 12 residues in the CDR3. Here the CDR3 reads CASSVSRGDVTF. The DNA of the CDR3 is TGTGCCAGCAGTGTATCCAGGGGAGATGTCACCTTC.